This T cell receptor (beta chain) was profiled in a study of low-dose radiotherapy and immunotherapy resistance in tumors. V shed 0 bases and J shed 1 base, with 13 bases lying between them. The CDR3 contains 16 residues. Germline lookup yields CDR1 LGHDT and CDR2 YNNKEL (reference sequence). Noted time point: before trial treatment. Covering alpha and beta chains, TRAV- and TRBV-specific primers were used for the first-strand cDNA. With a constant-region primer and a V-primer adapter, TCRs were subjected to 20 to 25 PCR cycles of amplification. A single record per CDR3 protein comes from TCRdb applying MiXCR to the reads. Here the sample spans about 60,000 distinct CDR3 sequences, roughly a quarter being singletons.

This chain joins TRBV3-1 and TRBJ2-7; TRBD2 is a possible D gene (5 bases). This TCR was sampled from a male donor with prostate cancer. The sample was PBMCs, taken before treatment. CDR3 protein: CASSQDPWERSYEQYF. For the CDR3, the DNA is TGTGCCAGCAGCCAAGACCCTTGGGAGCGTTCCTACGAGCAGTACTTC.